Listed below are T cell receptor beta chains from one sample, sequenced in a study of blood T cell repertoires in COVID-19. The method was immunoSEQ multiplex PCR; TCRdb's version includes in-frame clones alone and lacks a portion of them. The sample holds some 31,000 clones, around nine tenths seen once. The sequencing sample was made of peripheral blood. These receptor sequences come from a human donor in a cohort sampled during active COVID-19. The donor label of this sample is uncertain. Both conserved end residues are part of each CDR3. A D gene is named only where the DNA matches it firmly. Clone size, where shown, is once, few, many, or a class for clones that have expanded.

CASSLGGQGLYEQYF TGTGCCAGCAGCTTAGGAGGACAGGGACTATACGAGCAGTACTTC few TRBJ2-7 - TRBV7-8
CASSPSGKLTDTQYF TGTGCCAGCAGCCCATCCGGGAAGCTCACAGATACGCAGTATTTT - TRBJ2-3 - TRBV7-9
CASSSKSRQGDYGYTF TGTGCCAGCAGCTCGAAGTCGAGACAGGGGGACTATGGCTACACCTTC - TRBJ1-2 TRBD1 TRBV4-2
CASSLEANTEAFF TGTGCCAGCAGCTTAGAAGCGAACACTGAAGCTTTCTTT - TRBJ1-1 - TRBV7-9
CASSPNRGNTEAFF TGTGCCAGCTCACCTAATAGGGGGAACACTGAAGCTTTCTTT - TRBJ1-1 - TRBV18
CASSEARLTGELFF TGTGCCAGCAGTGAGGCTAGATTAACCGGGGAGCTGTTTTTT - TRBJ2-2 - TRBV25-1
CATSVPGSYYNEQFF TGTGCCACCAGTGTCCCAGGTTCCTACTACAATGAGCAGTTCTTC - TRBJ2-1 - TRBV24-1
CASSPTGGVQPQHF TGCGCCAGCAGCCCTACAGGGGGCGTTCAGCCCCAGCATTTT - TRBJ1-5 TRBD1 TRBV5-1
CASSTGQYYGYTF TGTGCCAGCAGCACGGGACAGTACTATGGCTACACCTTC - TRBJ1-2 TRBD1 TRBV11-2
CASSPTSGDEQYF TGTGCCAGCAGCCCGACTAGCGGCGACGAGCAGTACTTC - TRBJ2-7 TRBD2 TRBV11-3
CASSQGASGSAEQYF TGTGCCAGCAGCCAAGGGGCTAGCGGGTCGGCCGAGCAGTACTTC - TRBJ2-7 TRBD2 TRBV4-2
CATSESYPGMETQYF TGTGCCACCAGTGAATCTTACCCAGGGATGGAGACCCAGTACTTC - TRBJ2-5 - TRBV24-1
CASSQDRLAGGHTLAKNIQYF TGTGCCAGCAGCCAAGATCGGTTAGCGGGAGGTCATACCTTAGCCAAAAACATTCAGTACTTC - TRBJ2-4 TRBD2 TRBV14
CATLHGSGTVNGAGQPQHF TGTGCCACTCTTCACGGGTCCGGGACAGTCAATGGGGCAGGGCAGCCCCAGCATTTT - TRBJ1-5 TRBD1 TRBV19
CASSFHSNEKLFF TGTGCCAGCAGCTTTCACAGTAATGAAAAACTGTTTTTT - TRBJ1-4 - TRBV7-9
CASSVNGQGEETQYF TGTGCCAGCAGCGTAAATGGGCAGGGGGAAGAGACCCAGTACTTC - TRBJ2-5 TRBD1 TRBV9